This T cell receptor (beta chain) was sequenced during a study of shared clonotypes between healthy human individuals. The protocol was immunoSEQ multiplex PCR, while the TCRdb copy is restricted to in-frame clones and leaves out a portion. In the table there are about 1.1 million clones, 75% to 80% of which are singletons. In germline, CDR1 is SGDLS, CDR2 YYNGEE. The ends were cut back, 2 bases at V and 7 bases at J, with 4 bases in the middle. The CDR3 totals 11 residues. This receptor was identified in a man younger than 35 in good health. Some clones in this sample may be carry-over from other donors' samples. The sample was memory CD4+ T cells from PBMCs. As for subset: CD45RA-negative fraction. The rearrangement uses TRBV9 and TRBJ2-1; no reliable D call. In DNA form, the CDR3 reads TGTGCCAGCAGCGTGTATAATGAGCAGTTCTTC. Its translation: CASSVYNEQFF.